Below are 21 T cell receptor beta chains sequenced from a single sample in a study of blood T cell repertoires in COVID-19 (dated by TCRdb to 2020 to 2021). The library was made by the immunoSEQ multiplex PCR assay. TCRdb holds this immuneACCESS table with in-frame rearrangements only. Some clones are missing; in checked studies, unresolved V genes explain under half, and the rest has no known cause. For this sample there are 200,000 to 250,000 clones; roughly 80% appear just once. Of the sample, about 10% falls within the top ten clones. The material sequenced was peripheral blood. Receptors originate from a woman aged 80 or over with COVID-19, enrolled during active disease.

V is TRBV20-1 and J is TRBJ1-2, with no clear D. This CDR3 contains 15 residues. The V gene lost 3 bases and the J gene lost 0 bases, with 14 bases spanning the gap. Germline V lookup: CDR1 DFQATT, CDR2 SNEGSKA (reference sequence). This chain's CDR3 is CSASPGIRANYGYTF. The CDR3 region has the DNA TGCAGTGCTAGTCCGGGGATACGAGCTAACTATGGCTACACCTTC.

The chain recombines TRBV9 with TRBJ1-2, with D uncertain. V lost 4 bases and J 7 bases, leaving 17 bases between the germline ends. The CDR3 is 14 residues long. The germline V gene encodes CDR1 SGDLS and CDR2 YYNGEE. The CDR3 region has the DNA TGTGCCAGCAGCTACGGAGAAGGATTGGGTGGCTACACCTTC. Its protein product is CASSYGEGLGGYTF.

The chain has TRBV4-3 and TRBJ1-3, with a weak D call TRBD1 (5 bases). Trimming removed 1 base at V and 0 bases at J, with 10 bases between. The CDR3 consists of 16 residues. Germline values: CDR1 LGHNA, CDR2 YSLEER. In DNA, the CDR3 is TGCGCCAGCAGCCAAGGTCTAGGGGTCTCTGGAAACACCATATATTTT. This encodes CASSQGLGVSGNTIYF.

The V call is TRBV9, the J call TRBJ2-1; D may be TRBD2 (6 bases). There are 14 residues in the CDR3. Trimming took 0 bases from V and 7 from J, leaving 11 bases between them. Germline CDR1 and CDR2: SGDLS and YYNGEE. As DNA, the CDR3 is TGTGCCAGCAGCGTAGCCTCTGGGAGGAATGAGCAGTTCTTC. Its translation: CASSVASGRNEQFF.

This chain links TRBV2 with TRBJ1-4, with TRBD1 matching 7 bases. Germline V gives CDR1 SNHLY, CDR2 FYNNEI. V was pared by 6 bases and J by 8 bases, with 9 bases of the junction left unmatched. This CDR3 region has 14 residues. The CDR3 protein is CASSAQGVQEKLFF. DNA of the CDR3: TGTGCCAGCAGCGCGCAGGGGGTGCAGGAAAAACTGTTTTTT. The full variable domain, in which reference TRBV2 and TRBJ1-4 provide the parts outside the CDR3, is EPEVTQTPSHQVTQMGQEVILRCVPISNHLYFYWYRQILGQKVEFLVSFYNNEISEKSEIFDDQFSVERPDGSNFTLKIRSTKLEDSAMYFCASSAQGVQEKLFFGSGTQLSVL.

Only a few counts were recorded for this clone. The rearrangement joins TRBV12-3 or TRBV12-4 to TRBJ1-3, with D possibly being TRBD1 (5 bases). The V and J ends lost 1 base and 4 bases respectively, with 5 bases between them. CDR3 length: 13 residues. CDR3 amino acids: CASSLGQGNTIYF. The DNA for the CDR3 is TGTGCCAGCAGTTTAGGACAGGGAAACACCATATATTTT.

This sequence joins TRBV7-8 and TRBJ1-2, with TRBD1 identical over 7 bases. The germline CDR1 and CDR2 sequences are SGHVS and FQNEAQ. The trim removed 5 bases at V and 5 bases at J, leaving 5 bases unmatched. CDR3 length: 13 residues. Here the CDR3 DNA reads TGTGCCAGCAGCCCAGACAGGGATTATGGCTACACCTTC. As protein: CASSPDRDYGYTF.

The chain recombines TRBV28 with TRBJ1-5; 9 nucleotides align to TRBD1. The trim removed 5 bases at V and 3 bases at J, leaving 14 bases unmatched. The CDR3 extends over 18 amino acids. Germline CDR1 and CDR2: MDHEN and SYDVKM. DNA of the CDR3: TGTGCCAGCAGTCTCAACCCCGGGACAGGGACTTTCAATCAGCCCCAGCATTTT. It translates to CASSLNPGTGTFNQPQHF. The full variable domain, completed using reference TRBV28 and TRBJ1-5, is DVKVTQSSRYLVKRTGEKVFLECVQDMDHENMFWYRQDPGLGLRLIYFSYDVKMKEKGDIPEGYSVSREKKERFSLILESASTNQTSMYLCASSLNPGTGTFNQPQHFGDGTRLSIL.

This sequence joins TRBV5-1 and TRBJ1-4; weak D call: TRBD1 (6 bases). Germline V gene sequence: CDR1 SGHRS, CDR2 YFSETQ. With 7 bases removed from V and 2 bases from J, the gap between germline ends came to 12 bases. The CDR3 length is 14 residues. This CDR3 is CASGEGGTNEKLFF. CDR3 coding DNA: TGCGCCAGCGGCGAGGGGGGGACTAATGAAAAACTGTTTTTT.

This chain links TRBV6-2 or TRBV6-3 with TRBJ1-5; 7 nucleotides line up with TRBD1. There are 15 residues in the CDR3. V shed 5 bases, J shed 7 bases, and the junction held 11 bases outside the gene matches. CDR1 and CDR2 from the germline V gene are MNHEY and SVGEGT. The CDR3 region has the DNA TGTGCCAGCAGTGGAGGGGGCCGAGGTAAGCAGCCCCAGCATTTT. Translation: CASSGGGRGKQPQHF.

The chain joins TRBV11-3 to TRBJ2-1; D is unresolved. The CDR3 runs to 13 residues. The germline gives CDR1 SGHNT, CDR2 YENEEA. The ends were cut back, 3 bases at V and 6 bases at J, with 9 bases in the middle. CDR3 sequence (DNA): TGTGCCAGCAGCTTGTCCCCTATCAATGAGCAGTTCTTC. As protein: CASSLSPINEQFF.

The chain uses TRBV11-2 and TRBJ2-1, with 10 bases matching TRBD2. CDR1 is SGHAT, CDR2 FQNNGV, per germline. V shed 5 bases, J shed 4 bases, and the junction held 5 bases outside the gene matches. There are 15 residues in the CDR3. CDR3 bases: TGTGCCAGCAGCGCGGGACTAGCGTCGTACAATGAGCAGTTCTTC. This encodes CASSAGLASYNEQFF.

This chain joins TRBV28 and TRBJ1-2; 9 bases are a match to TRBD1. This CDR3 is built from 14 residues. Germline V gene sequence: CDR1 MDHEN, CDR2 SYDVKM. With 5 bases clipped from V and 6 bases from J, the junction kept 7 bases outside the gene matches. The CDR3 loop reads CASSGGTGYNGYTF. CDR3 coding DNA: TGTGCCAGCAGTGGGGGGACAGGGTATAATGGCTACACCTTC.

The V call is TRBV5-1, the J call TRBJ1-2; the D gene is possibly TRBD1 (5 bases). Trimming cost V 1 base and J 0 bases, with 7 bases left between them. This CDR3 is 14 amino acids long. Germline CDR1 SGHRS, CDR2 YFSETQ. CDR3 in amino acids: CASSLTGANYGYTF. The DNA for the CDR3 is TGCGCCAGCAGCTTGACGGGGGCTAACTATGGCTACACCTTC.

The chain couples TRBV6-2 or TRBV6-3 to TRBJ2-4; TRBD2 agrees at 10 bases. The CDR3 totals 17 residues. J gave up 2 bases and V 0 bases, and 4 bases lay outside the gene matches. Germline CDR1 is MNHEY and CDR2 is SVGEGT. CDR3 protein: CASSYSQLAGPKNIQYF. CDR3 nucleotides: TGTGCCAGCAGTTACTCACAACTAGCGGGGCCCAAAAACATTCAGTACTTC.

The gene calls are TRBV18 and TRBJ2-5, with a possible D match to TRBD1 (6 bases). Trimming pared 2 bases from V and 2 bases from J, leaving 24 bases between. The CDR3 runs 19 residues. Germline V CDR1 and CDR2: KGHSH, LQKENI. DNA of the CDR3: TGTGCCAGCTCACCAAAGGCCCTGGTGGGGACAAATAGTCAAGAGACCCAGTACTTC. Translation gives CASSPKALVGTNSQETQYF.

This clone has more than one count but fewer than ten. The V call is TRBV3-1 (or the pseudogene TRBV3-2), the J call TRBJ1-2; 7 bases agree with TRBD1. Germline V lookup: CDR1 LGHDT, CDR2 YNNKEL (reference sequence). The CDR3 length is 13 residues. The V gene end was trimmed by 4 bases and the J gene end by 4 bases; junction bases not matched to a gene: 3. The CDR3 is CASSPGTAYGYTF. The CDR3 DNA follows: TGTGCCAGCAGCCCCGGGACAGCCTATGGCTACACCTTC.

Points on this clone: Other DNA sequences in this specimen translate into the identical CDR3. The rearrangement joins TRBV28 to TRBJ1-2; weak D call: TRBD1 (5 bases). The V end was cut by 5 bases, the J end by 4 bases, with 8 bases between. CDR3 size: 12 residues. Germline V CDR1 and CDR2: MDHEN, SYDVKM. Here the CDR3 reads CASSGTGYGYTF. CDR3 DNA sequence: TGTGCCAGCAGTGGAACAGGCTATGGCTACACCTTC.

This chain connects TRBV5-4 to TRBJ1-1; a weak D match, TRBD1 (5 bases). CDR3 size: 14 residues. Trimming left V 4 bases short and J 2 bases short, with 12 bases between. Germline CDR1 is SGHNT and CDR2 is YYREEE (reference sequence). The CDR3 protein is CASSVGQPNTEAFF. Here the CDR3 DNA reads TGTGCCAGCAGCGTAGGACAACCAAACACTGAAGCTTTCTTT.

The chain employs TRBV4-2 and TRBJ1-1; tentative D call: TRBD1 (5 bases). The CDR3 runs 15 residues. The germline gives CDR1 LGHNA, CDR2 YNFKEQ. The V end was cut by 1 base, the J end by 2 bases, with 11 bases between. The CDR3 sequence: CASSQAGGVNTEAFF. CDR3 coding DNA: TGTGCCAGCAGCCAAGCCGGGGGGGTAAACACTGAAGCTTTCTTT.

The rearrangement joins TRBV7-3 to TRBJ2-1, with 7 bases identical to TRBD1. With V trimmed by 2 bases and J by 6 bases, 4 bases remained unmatched. Germline CDR1 is SGHTA and CDR2 is FQGTGA. The CDR3 spans 14 residues. The CDR3, as DNA: TGTGCCAGCAGCTTACAACAGGGGTCCAATGAGCAGTTCTTC. Its protein is CASSLQQGSNEQFF.